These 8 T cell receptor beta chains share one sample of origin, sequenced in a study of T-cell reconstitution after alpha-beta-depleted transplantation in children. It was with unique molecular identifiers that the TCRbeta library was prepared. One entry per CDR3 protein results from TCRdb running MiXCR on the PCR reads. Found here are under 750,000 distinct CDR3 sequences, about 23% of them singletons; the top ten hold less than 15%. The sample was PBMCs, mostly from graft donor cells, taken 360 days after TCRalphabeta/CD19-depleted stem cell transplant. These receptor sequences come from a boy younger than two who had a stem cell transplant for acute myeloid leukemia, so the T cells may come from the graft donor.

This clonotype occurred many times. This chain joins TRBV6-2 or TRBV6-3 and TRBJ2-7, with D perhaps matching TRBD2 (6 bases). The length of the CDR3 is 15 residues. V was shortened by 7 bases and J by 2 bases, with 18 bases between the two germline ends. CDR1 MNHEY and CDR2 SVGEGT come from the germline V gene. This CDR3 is CASNKSAGRPYEQYF. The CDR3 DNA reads TGTGCCAGCAACAAGTCCGCGGGGAGACCCTACGAGCAGTACTTC.

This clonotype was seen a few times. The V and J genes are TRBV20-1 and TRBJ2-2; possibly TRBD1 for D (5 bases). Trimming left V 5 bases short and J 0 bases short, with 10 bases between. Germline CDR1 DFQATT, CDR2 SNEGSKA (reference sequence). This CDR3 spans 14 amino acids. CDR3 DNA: TGCAGTGCTCCCGACAGCGCGAACACCGGGGAGCTGTTTTTT. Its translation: CSAPDSANTGELFF.

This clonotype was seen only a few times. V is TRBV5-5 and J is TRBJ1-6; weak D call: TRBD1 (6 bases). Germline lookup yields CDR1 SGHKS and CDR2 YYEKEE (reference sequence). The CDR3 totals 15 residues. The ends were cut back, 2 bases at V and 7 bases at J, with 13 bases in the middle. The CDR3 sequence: CASSFTGFGNSPLHF. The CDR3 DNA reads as TGTGCCAGCAGCTTTACAGGGTTCGGGAATTCACCCCTCCACTTT.

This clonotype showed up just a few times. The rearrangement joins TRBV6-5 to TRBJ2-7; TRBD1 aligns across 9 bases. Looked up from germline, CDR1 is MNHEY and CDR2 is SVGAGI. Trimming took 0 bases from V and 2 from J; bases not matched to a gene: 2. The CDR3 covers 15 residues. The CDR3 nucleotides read TGTGCCAGCAGTTACTCACGGACAGGGGCCTACGAGCAGTACTTC. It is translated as CASSYSRTGAYEQYF.

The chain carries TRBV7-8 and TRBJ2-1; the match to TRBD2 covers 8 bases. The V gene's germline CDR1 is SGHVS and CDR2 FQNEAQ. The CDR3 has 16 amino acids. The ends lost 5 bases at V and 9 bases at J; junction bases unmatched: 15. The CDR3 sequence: CASSPIPGTSPGEQFF. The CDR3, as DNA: TGTGCCAGCAGCCCAATTCCCGGGACTAGTCCTGGTGAGCAGTTCTTC.

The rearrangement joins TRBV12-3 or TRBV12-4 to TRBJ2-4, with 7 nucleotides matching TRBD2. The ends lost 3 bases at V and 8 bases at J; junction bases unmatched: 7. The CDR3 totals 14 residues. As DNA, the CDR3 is TGTGCCAGCAGTTTCGGTGGGGGGGGAGACATTCAGTACTTC. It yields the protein CASSFGGGGDIQYF.

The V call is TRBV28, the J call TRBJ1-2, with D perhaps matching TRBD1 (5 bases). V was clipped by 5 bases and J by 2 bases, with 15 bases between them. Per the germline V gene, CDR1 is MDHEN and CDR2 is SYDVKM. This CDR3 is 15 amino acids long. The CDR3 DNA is TGTGCCAGCAGTCCTGCGGGACTGAGCAACTATGGCTACACCTTC. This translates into CASSPAGLSNYGYTF.

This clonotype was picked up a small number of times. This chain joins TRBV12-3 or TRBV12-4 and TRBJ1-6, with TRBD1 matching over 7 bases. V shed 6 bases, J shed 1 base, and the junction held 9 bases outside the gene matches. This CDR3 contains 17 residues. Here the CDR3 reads CASSSNRGSSYNSPLHF. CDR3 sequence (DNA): TGTGCCAGCAGCTCTAACAGGGGTTCGTCCTATAATTCACCCCTCCACTTT.